The clone carrying this T cell receptor beta chain was recorded many times. Its antigen is not identified. The data originate from a study of identical twins. V was pared by 1 base and J by 0 bases, with 10 bases between. The CDR3 is 16 amino acids. The V gene's germline CDR1 is LGHDT and CDR2 YNNKEL (reference sequence). TCRdb reprocessed the 5' RACE reads with MiXCR, giving one entry per CDR3 protein. The sample has a few hundred thousand distinct CDR3 sequences, 9% to 10% seen once. General study findings and limits: In drawing conclusions, the study used cross-sectional statistical analysis and did not follow the same donors. Models predicted less out-of-frame TCR alpha sharing in monozygotic twins than was found. Because invariant MAIT and iNKT cells could be present, zero-insertion analyses could be partly confounded. Beta clonotypes that were abundant in cord blood contained fewer insertions, a pattern absent from memory repertoires.

The source material was naive T cells sorted from blood. This receptor was identified in a woman between 45 and 65 years old in good health. This chain joins TRBV3-1 and TRBJ1-5; D call uncertain. The chain's CDR3 is CASSQGNELSNQPQHF. The CDR3 region has the DNA TGTGCCAGCAGCCAAGGTAACGAGCTTAGCAATCAGCCCCAGCATTTT.